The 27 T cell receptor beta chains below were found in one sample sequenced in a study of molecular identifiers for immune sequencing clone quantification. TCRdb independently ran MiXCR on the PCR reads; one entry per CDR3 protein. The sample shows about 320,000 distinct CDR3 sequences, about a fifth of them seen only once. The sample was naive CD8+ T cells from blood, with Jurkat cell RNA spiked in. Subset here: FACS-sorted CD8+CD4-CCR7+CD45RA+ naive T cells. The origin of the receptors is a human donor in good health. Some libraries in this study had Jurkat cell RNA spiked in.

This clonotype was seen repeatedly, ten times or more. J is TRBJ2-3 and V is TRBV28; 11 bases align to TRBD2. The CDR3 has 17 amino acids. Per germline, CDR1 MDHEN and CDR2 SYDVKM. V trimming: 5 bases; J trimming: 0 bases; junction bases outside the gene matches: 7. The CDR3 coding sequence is TGTGCCAGCAGTACCGGGACTAGCGGAACTAGCACAGATACGCAGTATTTT. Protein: CASSTGTSGTSTDTQYF.

The chain's CDR3 is CASKYSGVGNEQFF. CDR3 in DNA: TGTGCCAGCAAGTATAGCGGGGTTGGTAATGAGCAGTTCTTC. The genes are TRBV11-1 and TRBJ2-1; 8 bases match TRBD2. Germline CDR1 and CDR2: SGHAT and FQDESV (reference sequence). The length of the CDR3 is 14 residues. The ends lost 7 bases at V and 7 bases at J; junction bases unmatched: 9.

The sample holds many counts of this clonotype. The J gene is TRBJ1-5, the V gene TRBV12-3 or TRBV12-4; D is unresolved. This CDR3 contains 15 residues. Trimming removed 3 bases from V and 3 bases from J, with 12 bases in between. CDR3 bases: TGTGCCAGCAGTTTCGGTTTGGGCGCCAATCAGCCCCAGCATTTT. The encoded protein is CASSFGLGANQPQHF.

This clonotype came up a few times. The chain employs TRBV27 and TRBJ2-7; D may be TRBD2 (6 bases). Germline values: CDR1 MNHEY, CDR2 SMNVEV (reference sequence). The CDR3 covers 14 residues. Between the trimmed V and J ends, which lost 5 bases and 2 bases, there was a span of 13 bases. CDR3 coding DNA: TGTGCCAGCAGTCCGTGGGGGGAAGCCTACGAGCAGTACTTC. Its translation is CASSPWGEAYEQYF.

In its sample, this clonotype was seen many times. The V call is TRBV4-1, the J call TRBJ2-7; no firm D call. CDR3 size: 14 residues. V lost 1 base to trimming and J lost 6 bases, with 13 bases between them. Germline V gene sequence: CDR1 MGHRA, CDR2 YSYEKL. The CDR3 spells CASSQGDGQFEQYF. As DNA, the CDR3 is TGCGCCAGCAGCCAAGGCGACGGGCAATTCGAGCAGTACTTC.

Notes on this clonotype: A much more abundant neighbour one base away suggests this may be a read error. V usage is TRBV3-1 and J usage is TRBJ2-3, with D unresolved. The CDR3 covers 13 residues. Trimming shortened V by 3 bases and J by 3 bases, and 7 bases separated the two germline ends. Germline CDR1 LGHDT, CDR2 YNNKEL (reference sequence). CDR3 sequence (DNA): TGTGCCAGCAGCCACAAAGGTACAGATACGCAGTATTTT. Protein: CASSHKGTDTQYF.

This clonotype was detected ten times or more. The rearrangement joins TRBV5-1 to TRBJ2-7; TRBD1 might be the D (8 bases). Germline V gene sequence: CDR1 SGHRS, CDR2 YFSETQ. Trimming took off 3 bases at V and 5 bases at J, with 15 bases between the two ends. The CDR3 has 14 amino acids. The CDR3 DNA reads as TGCGCCAGCAGCTGGGGGGGACAGGACAACGAGCAGTACTTC. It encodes CASSWGGQDNEQYF.

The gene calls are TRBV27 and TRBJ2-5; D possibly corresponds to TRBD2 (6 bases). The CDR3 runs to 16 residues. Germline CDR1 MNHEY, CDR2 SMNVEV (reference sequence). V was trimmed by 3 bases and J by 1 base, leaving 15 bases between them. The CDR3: CASSFLKVSGQETQYF. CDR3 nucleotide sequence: TGTGCCAGCAGTTTTCTTAAGGTTAGCGGCCAAGAGACCCAGTACTTC.

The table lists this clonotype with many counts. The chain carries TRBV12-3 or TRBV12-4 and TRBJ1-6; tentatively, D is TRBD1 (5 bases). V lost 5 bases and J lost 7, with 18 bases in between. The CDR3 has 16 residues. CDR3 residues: CASSHGTPAGNSPLHF. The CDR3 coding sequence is TGTGCCAGCAGTCATGGGACCCCCGCAGGGAATTCACCCCTCCACTTT.

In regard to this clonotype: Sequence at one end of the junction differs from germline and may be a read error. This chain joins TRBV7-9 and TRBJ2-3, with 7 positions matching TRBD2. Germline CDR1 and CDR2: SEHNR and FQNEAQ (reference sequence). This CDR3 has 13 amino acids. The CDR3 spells CVSSGIGTDTQYF. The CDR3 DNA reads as TGCGTCAGCAGCGGGATTGGCACAGATACGCAGTATTTT.

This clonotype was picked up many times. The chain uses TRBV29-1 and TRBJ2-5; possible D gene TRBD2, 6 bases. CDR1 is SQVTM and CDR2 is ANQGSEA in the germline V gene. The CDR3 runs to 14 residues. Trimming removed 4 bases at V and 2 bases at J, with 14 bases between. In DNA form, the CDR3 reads TGCAGCGTTGTCGGAGCGGGTACTCAAGAGACCCAGTACTTC. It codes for CSVVGAGTQETQYF. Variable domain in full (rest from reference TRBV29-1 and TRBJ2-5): SAVISQKPSRDICQRGTSLTIQCQVDSQVTMMFWYRQQPGQSLTLIATANQGSEATYESGFVIDKFPISRPNLTFSTLTVSNMSPEDSSIYLCSVVGAGTQETQYFGPGTRLLVL.

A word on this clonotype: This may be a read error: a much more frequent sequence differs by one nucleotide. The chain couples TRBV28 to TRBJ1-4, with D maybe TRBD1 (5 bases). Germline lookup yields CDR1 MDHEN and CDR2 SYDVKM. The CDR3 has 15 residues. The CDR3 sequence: CASSLRDRYNETLFF. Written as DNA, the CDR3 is TGTGCCAGCAGTTTAAGAGACAGATATAATGAAACACTGTTTTTT.

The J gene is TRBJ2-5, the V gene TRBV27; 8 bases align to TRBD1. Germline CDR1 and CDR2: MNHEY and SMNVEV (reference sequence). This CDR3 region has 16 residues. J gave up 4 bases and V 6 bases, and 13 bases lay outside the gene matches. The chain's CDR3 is CASSVTGARGAETQYF. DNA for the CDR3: TGTGCCAGCAGCGTGACAGGGGCGAGAGGGGCAGAGACCCAGTACTTC.

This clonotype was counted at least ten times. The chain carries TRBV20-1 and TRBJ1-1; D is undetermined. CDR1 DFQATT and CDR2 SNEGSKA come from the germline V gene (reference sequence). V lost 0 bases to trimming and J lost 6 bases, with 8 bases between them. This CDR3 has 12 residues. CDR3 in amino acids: CSARDIQPEAFF. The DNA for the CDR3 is TGCAGTGCTAGAGATATACAGCCTGAAGCTTTCTTT.

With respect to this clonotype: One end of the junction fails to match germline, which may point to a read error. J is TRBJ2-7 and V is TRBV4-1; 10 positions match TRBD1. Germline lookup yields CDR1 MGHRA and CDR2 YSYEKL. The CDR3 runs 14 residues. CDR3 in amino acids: CASSQGDRGNEQHF. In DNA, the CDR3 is TGCGCCAGCAGCCAGGGGGACAGGGGCAACGAGCAGCACTTC.

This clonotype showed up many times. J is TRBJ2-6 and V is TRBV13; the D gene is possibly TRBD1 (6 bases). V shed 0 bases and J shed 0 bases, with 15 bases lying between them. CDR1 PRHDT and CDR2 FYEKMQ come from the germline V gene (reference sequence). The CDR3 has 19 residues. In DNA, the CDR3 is TGTGCCAGCAGCTTAGGACCAGGGGTCCCCAGCTCTGGGGCCAACGTCCTGACTTTC. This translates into CASSLGPGVPSSGANVLTF.

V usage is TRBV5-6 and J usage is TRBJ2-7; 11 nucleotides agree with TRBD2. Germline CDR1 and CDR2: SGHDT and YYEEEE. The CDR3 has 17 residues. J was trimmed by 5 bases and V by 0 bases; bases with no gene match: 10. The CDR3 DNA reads TGTGCCAGCAGCTTGGTGTCTAGCGGGAGGCTAGGTCACGAGCAGTACTTC. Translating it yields CASSLVSSGRLGHEQYF.

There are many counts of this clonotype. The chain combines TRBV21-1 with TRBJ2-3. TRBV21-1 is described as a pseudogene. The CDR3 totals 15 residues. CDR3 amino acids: CASSSHSPSTDTQYF. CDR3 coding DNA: TGTGCCAGCAGCTCACATAGCCCGTCCACAGATACGCAGTATTTT.

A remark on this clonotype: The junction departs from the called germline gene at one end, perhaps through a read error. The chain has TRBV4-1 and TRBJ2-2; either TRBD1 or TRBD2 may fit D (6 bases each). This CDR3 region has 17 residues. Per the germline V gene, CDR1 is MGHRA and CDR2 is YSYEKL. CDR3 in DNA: TGCGCCAGCAGCCAAGATGGCAGGGGACGAGGCACCGGGGGGCTGTTTTTT. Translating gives CASSQDGRGRGTGGLFF.

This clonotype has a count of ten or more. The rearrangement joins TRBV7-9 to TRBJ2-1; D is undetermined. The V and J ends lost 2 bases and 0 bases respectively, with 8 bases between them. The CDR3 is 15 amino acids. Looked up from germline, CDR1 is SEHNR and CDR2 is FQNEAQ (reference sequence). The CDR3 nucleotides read TGTGCCAGCAGCTTACAGCCCAGCTCCTACAATGAGCAGTTCTTC. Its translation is CASSLQPSSYNEQFF.

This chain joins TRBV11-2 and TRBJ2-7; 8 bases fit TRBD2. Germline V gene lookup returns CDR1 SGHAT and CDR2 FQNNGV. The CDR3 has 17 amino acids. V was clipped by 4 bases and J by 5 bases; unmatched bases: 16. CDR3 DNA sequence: TGTGCCAGCAGCTATACCGGGGCCCGCGGGAGGAGGCACGAGCAGTACTTC. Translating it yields CASSYTGARGRRHEQYF.

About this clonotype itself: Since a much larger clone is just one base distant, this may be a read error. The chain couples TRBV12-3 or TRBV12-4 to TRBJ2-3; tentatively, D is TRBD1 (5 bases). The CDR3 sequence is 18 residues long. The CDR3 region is CASSRLLLLGSHTGTQYF. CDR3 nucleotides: TGTGCCAGCAGTAGACTCCTCCTTCTGGGCAGCCACACAGGTACGCAGTATTTT.

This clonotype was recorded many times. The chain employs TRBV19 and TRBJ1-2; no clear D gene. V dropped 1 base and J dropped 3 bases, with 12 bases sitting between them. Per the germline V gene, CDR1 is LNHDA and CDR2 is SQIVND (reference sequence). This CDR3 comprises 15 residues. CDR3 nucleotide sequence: TGTGCCAGTAGTATAGTTACGGCGAAACACTATGGCTACACCTTC. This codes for CASSIVTAKHYGYTF.

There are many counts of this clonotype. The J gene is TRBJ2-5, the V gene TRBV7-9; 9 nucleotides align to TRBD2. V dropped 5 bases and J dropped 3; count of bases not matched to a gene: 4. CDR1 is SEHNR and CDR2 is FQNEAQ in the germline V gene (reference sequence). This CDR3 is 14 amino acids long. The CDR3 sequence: CASSDGLAKETQYF. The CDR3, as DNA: TGTGCCAGCAGCGACGGACTAGCGAAAGAGACCCAGTACTTC.

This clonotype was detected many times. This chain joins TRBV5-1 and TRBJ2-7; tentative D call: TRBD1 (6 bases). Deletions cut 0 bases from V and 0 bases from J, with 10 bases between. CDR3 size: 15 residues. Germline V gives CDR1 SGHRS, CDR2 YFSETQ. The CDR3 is CASSLGQDSSYEQYF. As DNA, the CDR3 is TGCGCCAGCAGCTTGGGACAGGACAGCTCCTACGAGCAGTACTTC. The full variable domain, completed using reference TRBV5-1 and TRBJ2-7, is KAGVTQTPRYLIKTRGQQVTLSCSPISGHRSVSWYQQTPGQGLQFLFEYFSETQRNKGNFPGRFSGRQFSNSRSEMNVSTLELGDSALYLCASSLGQDSSYEQYFGPGTRLTVT.

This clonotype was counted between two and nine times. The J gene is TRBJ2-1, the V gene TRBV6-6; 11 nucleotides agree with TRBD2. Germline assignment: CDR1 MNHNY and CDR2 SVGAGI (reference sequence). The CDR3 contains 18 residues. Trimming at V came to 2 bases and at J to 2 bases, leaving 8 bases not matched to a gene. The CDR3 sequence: CASSYPDSGRATYNEQFF. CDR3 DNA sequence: TGTGCCAGCAGTTACCCAGATAGCGGGAGGGCCACCTACAATGAGCAGTTCTTC.

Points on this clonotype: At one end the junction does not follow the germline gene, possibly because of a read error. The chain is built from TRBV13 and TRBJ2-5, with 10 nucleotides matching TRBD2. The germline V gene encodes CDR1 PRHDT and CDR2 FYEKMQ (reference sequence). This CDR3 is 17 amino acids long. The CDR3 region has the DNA TGTGCCGGCAGCTTAGCGGTAGGACTAGCGGAGAAAGAGACCCAGTACTTC. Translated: CAGSLAVGLAEKETQYF.